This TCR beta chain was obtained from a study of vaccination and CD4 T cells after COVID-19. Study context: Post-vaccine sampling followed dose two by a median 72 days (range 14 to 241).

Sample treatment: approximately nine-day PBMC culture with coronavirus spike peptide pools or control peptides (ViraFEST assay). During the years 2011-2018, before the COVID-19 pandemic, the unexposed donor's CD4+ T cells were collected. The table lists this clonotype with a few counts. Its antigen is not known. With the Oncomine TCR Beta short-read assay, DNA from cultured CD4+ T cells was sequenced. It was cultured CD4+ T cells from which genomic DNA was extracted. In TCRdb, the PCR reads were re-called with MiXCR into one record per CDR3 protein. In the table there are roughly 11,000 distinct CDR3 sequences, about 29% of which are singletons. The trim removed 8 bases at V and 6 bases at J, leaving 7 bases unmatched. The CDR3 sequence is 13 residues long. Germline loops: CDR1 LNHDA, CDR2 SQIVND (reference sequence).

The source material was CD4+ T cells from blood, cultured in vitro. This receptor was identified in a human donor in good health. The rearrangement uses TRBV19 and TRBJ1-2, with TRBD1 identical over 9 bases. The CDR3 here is CASGTGYFDGYTF. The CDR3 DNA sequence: TGTGCCAGTGGGACAGGGTACTTTGATGGCTACACCTTC.